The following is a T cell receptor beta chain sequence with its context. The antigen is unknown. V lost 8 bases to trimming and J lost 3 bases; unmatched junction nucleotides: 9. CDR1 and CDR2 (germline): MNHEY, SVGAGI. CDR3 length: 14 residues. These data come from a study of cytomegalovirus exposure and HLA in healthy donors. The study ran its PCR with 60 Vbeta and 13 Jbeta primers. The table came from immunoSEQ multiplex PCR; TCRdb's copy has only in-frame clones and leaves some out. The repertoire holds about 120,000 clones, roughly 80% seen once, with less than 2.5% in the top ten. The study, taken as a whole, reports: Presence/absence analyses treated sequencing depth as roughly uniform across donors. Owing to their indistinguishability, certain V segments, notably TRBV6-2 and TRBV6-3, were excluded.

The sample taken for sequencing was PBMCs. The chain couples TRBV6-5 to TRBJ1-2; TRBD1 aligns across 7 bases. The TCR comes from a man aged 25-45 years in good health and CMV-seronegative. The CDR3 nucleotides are TGTGCCAGCCGGGGACAGCTCCACCACTATGGCTACACCTTC. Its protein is CASRGQLHHYGYTF.